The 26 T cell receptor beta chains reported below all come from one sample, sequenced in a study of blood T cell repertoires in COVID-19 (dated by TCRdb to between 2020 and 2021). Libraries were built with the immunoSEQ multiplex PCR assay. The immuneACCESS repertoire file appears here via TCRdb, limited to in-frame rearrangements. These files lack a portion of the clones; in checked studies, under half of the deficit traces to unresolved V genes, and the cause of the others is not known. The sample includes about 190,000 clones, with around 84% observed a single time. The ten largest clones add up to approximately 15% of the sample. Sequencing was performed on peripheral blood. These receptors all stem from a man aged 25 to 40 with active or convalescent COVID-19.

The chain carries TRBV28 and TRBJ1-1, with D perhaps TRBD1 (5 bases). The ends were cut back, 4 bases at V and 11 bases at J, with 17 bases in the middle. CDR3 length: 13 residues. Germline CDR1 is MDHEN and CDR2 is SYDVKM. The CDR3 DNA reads TGTGCCAGCAGTTCGGGGATGACAGCGGGCGCTTTCTTT. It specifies CASSSGMTAGAFF.

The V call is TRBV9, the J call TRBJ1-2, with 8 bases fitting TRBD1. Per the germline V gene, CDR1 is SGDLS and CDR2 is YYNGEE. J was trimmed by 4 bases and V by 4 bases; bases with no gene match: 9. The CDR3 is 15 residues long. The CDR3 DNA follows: TGTGCCAGCAGCCCGCGGACAGGGTCGGTCTATGGCTACACCTTC. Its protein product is CASSPRTGSVYGYTF.

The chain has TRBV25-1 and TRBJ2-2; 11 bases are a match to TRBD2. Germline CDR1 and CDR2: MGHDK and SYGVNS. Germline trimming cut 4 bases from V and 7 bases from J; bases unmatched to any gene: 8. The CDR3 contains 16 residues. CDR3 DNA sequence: TGTGCCAGCAGTGCTCTAGCGGGGGGTACAAGCGGGGAGCTGTTTTTT. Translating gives CASSALAGGTSGELFF.

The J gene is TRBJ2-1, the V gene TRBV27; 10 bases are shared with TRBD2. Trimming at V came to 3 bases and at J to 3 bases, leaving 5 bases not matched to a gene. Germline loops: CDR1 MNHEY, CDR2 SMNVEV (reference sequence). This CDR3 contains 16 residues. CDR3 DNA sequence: TGTGCCAGCAGTTTCGAGCGGGGGGGCAACTACAATGAGCAGTTCTTC. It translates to CASSFERGGNYNEQFF.

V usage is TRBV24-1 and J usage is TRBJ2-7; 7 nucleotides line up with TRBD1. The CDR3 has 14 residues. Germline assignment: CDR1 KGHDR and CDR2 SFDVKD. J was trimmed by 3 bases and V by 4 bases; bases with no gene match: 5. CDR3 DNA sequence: TGTGCCACCAGTGAGTCCCGGGACAGCTACGAGCAGTACTTC. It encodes CATSESRDSYEQYF.

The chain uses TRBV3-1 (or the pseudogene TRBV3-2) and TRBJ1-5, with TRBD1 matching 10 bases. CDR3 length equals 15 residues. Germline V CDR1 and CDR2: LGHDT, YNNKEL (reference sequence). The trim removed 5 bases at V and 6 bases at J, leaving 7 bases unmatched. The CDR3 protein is CASSFGQGGVQPQHF. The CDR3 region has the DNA TGTGCCAGCAGCTTCGGACAGGGGGGAGTTCAGCCCCAGCATTTT.

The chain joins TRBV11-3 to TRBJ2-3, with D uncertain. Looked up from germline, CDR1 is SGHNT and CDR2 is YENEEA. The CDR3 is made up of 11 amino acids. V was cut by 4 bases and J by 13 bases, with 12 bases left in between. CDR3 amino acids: CASSSTVRKYF. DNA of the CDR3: TGTGCCAGCAGCTCTACCGTGCGAAAGTATTTT.

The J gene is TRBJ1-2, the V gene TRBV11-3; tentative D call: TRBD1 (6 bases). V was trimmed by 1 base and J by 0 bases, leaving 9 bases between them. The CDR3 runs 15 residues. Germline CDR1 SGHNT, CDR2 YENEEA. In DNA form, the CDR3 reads TGTGCCAGCAGCTTAGGGACAGCCACTAACTATGGCTACACCTTC. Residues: CASSLGTATNYGYTF.

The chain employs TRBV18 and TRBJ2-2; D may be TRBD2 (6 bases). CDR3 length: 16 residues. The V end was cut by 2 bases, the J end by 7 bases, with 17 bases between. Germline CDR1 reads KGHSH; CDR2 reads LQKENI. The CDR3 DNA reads TGTGCCAGCTCACCATGGTCTGGCGGGAAGGTCGGGGAGCTGTTTTTT. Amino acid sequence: CASSPWSGGKVGELFF.

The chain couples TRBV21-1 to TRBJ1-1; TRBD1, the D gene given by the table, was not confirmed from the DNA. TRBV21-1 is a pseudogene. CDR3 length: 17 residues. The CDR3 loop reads CASSKALSTGRCTEAFF. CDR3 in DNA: TGTGCCAGCAGCAAAGCGCTTTCGACAGGCAGGTGCACTGAAGCTTTCTTT.

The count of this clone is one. In DNA form, the CDR3 reads TGCGCCAGCCGGGAGGTCCAAATCACAGATACGCAGTATTTT. This translates into CASREVQITDTQYF. This chain joins TRBV5-1 and TRBJ2-3, with TRBD2 identical over 7 bases. The germline gives CDR1 SGHRS, CDR2 YFSETQ. The CDR3 sequence is 14 residues long. After removal of 7 bases from V and 2 bases from J, the junction contained 7 bases not matched to a gene.

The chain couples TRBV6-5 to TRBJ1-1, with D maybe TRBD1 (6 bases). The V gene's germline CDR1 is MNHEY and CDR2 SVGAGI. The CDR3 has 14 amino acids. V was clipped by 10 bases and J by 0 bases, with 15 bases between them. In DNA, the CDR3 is TGTGCCACACAGAGGGGGGGGATGAACACTGAAGCTTTCTTT. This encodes CATQRGGMNTEAFF.

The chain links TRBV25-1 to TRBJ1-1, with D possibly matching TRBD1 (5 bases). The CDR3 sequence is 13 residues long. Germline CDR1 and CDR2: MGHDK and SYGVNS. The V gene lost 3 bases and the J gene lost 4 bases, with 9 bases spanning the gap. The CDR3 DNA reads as TGTGCCAGCAGTGAGGGGGGTAGCACTGAAGCTTTCTTT. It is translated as CASSEGGSTEAFF.

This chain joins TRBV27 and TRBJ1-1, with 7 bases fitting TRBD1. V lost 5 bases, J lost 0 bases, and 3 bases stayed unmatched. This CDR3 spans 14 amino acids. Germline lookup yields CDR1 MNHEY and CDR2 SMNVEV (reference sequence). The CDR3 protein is CASSRGTVNTEAFF. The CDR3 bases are TGTGCCAGCAGTCGGGGGACAGTGAACACTGAAGCTTTCTTT.

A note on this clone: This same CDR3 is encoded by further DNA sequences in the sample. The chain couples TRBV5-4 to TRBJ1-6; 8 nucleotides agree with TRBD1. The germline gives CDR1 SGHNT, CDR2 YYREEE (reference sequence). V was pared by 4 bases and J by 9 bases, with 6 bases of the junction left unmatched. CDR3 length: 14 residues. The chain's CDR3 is CASSLGQGGSPLHF. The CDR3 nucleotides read TGTGCCAGCAGCCTTGGACAGGGCGGTTCACCCCTCCACTTT.

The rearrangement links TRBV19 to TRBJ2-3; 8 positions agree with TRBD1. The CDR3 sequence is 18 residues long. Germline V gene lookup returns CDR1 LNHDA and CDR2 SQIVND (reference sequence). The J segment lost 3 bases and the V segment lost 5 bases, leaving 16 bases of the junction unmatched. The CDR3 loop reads CASSPRGLDREETDTQYF. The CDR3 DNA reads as TGTGCCAGTAGTCCCCGTGGATTGGACAGGGAGGAAACAGATACGCAGTATTTT.

CDR3 residues: CASSQLGQWGRNTEAFF. The DNA for the CDR3 is TGTGCCAGCAGCCAACTCGGACAGTGGGGCAGGAACACTGAAGCTTTCTTT. The chain has TRBV3-1 (or the pseudogene TRBV3-2) and TRBJ1-1, with a tentative D call TRBD1 (6 bases). Germline assignment: CDR1 LGHDT and CDR2 YNNKEL (reference sequence). CDR3 size: 17 residues. The ends were cut back, 2 bases at V and 1 base at J, with 17 bases in the middle.

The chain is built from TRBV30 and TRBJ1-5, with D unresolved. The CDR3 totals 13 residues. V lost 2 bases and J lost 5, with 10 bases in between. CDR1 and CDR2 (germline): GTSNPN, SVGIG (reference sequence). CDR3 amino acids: CAWSSGSDQPQHF. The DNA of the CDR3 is TGTGCCTGGAGTTCCGGTTCGGATCAGCCCCAGCATTTT.

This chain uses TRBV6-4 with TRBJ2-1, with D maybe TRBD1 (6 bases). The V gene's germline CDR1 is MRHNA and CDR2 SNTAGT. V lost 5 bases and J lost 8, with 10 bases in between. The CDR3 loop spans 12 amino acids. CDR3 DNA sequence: TGTGCCAGCAGTAACAGGGTGGATGAGCAGTTCTTC. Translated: CASSNRVDEQFF.

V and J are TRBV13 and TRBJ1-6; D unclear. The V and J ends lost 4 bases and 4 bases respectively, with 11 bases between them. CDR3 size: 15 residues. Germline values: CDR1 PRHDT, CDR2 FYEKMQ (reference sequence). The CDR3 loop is CASSSFTDYNSPLHF. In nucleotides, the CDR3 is TGTGCCAGCAGCTCTTTCACTGATTATAATTCACCCCTCCACTTT.

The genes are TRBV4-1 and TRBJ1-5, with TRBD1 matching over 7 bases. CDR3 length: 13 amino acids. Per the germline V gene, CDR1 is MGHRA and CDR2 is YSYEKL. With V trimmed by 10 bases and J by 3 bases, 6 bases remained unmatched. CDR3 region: CAIDREANQPQHF. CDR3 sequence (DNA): TGCGCCATCGACAGGGAAGCCAATCAGCCCCAGCATTTT.

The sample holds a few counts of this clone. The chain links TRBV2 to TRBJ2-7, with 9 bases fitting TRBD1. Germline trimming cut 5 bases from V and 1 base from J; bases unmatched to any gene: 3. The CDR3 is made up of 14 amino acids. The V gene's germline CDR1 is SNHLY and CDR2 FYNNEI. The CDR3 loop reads CASSRGTGSYEQYF. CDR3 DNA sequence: TGTGCCAGCAGTCGCGGGACAGGGTCCTACGAGCAGTACTTC.

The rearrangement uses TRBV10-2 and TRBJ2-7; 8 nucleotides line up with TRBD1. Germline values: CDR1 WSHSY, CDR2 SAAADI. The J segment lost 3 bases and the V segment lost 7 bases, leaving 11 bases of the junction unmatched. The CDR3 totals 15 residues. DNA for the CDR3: TGCGCCAGCAACCCCAACCAGGGGGCGGACTACGAGCAGTACTTC. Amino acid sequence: CASNPNQGADYEQYF.

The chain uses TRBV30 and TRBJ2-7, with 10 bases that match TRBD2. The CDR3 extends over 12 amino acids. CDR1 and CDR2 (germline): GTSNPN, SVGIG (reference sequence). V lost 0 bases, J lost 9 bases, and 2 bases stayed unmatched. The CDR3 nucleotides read TGTGCCTGGAGTGTAGCGGGAGGGACGCAGTACTTC. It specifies CAWSVAGGTQYF.

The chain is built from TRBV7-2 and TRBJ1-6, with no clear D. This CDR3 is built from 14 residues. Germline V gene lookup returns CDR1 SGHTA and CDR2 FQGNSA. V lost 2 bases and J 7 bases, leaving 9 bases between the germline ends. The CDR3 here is CASSLMSQNSPLHF. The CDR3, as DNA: TGTGCCAGCAGCTTAATGTCGCAGAATTCACCCCTCCACTTT.

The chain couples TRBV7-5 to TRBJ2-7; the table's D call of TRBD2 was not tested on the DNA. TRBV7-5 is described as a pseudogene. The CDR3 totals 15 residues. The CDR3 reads CVRWGGMGSSYEQYV. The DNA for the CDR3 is TGTGTCAGATGGGGCGGGATGGGTAGCTCCTACGAGCAGTACGTC.